Listed here are 18 T cell receptor beta chains from one sample, sequenced in a study of T cells in tuberculosis. Assay: immunoSEQ multiplex PCR; the TCRdb copy retains only in-frame clones and omits some. The sample holds 20,000 to 25,000 clones, 97% seen once. Material: PBMCs. The receptors were sampled from a donor under 30 with latent tuberculosis or without tuberculosis infection.

The chain links TRBV7-2 to TRBJ2-7; no reliable D call. The CDR3 is made up of 14 amino acids. The germline gives CDR1 SGHTA, CDR2 FQGNSA. Trimming pared 1 base from V and 7 bases from J, leaving 14 bases between. The CDR3 loop reads CASSLVRPSFEQYF. The CDR3 region has the DNA TGTGCCAGCAGCTTAGTGCGGCCCAGCTTTGAGCAGTACTTC.

This sequence joins TRBV11-2 and TRBJ2-7, with TRBD1 as a possible D gene (5 bases). The V end lost 8 bases, the J end lost 7 bases, and 21 bases lay between the germline ends. The germline CDR1 and CDR2 sequences are SGHAT and FQNNGV. There are 14 residues in the CDR3. The CDR3 sequence: CASRQGFQLEEQYF. The DNA for the CDR3 is TGTGCCAGCCGTCAGGGTTTCCAGCTAGAGGAGCAGTACTTC.

CDR3 bases: TGTGCCAGCTCATCTACAATGGACAGTATACCACCCTACGAGCAGTACTTC. It translates to CASSSTMDSIPPYEQYF. The V call is TRBV18, the J call TRBJ2-7; TRBD1 might be the D (6 bases). Per the germline V gene, CDR1 is KGHSH and CDR2 is LQKENI. The CDR3 sequence is 17 residues long. V was cut by 5 bases and J by 2 bases, with 22 bases left in between.

This chain joins TRBV7-2 and TRBJ2-1; 8 bases are a match to TRBD2. V shed 5 bases, J shed 4 bases, and the junction held 7 bases outside the gene matches. The germline CDR1 and CDR2 sequences are SGHTA and FQGNSA. This CDR3 is 15 amino acids long. In DNA, the CDR3 is TGTGCCAGCAGCGCAGCGGGAGCCTCTTACAATGAGCAGTTCTTC. Translated, it gives CASSAAGASYNEQFF.

This rearrangement joins TRBV7-3 to TRBJ2-3, with 8 bases that match TRBD1. The CDR3 consists of 17 residues. CDR1 is SGHTA and CDR2 is FQGTGA in the germline V gene. The trim removed 2 bases at V and 1 base at J, leaving 8 bases unmatched. The CDR3 DNA sequence: TGTGCCAGCAGCTTATATCCTCCGGGACAGGGCACAGATACGCAGTATTTT. Protein sequence: CASSLYPPGQGTDTQYF. The full variable domain, its missing parts supplied by reference TRBV7-3 and TRBJ2-3, is GAGVSQTPSNKVTEKGKYVELRCDPISGHTALYWYRQSLGQGPEFLIYFQGTGAADDSGLPNDRFFAVRPEGSVSTLKIQRTERGDSAVYLCASSLYPPGQGTDTQYFGPGTRLTVL.

V usage is TRBV7-2 and J usage is TRBJ2-2; D is undetermined. V was clipped by 1 base and J by 4 bases, with 7 bases between them. This CDR3 contains 14 residues. Germline loops: CDR1 SGHTA, CDR2 FQGNSA. In nucleotides, the CDR3 is TGTGCCAGCAGCTTAGGGCCAGGCACCGGGGAGCTGTTTTTT. It yields the protein CASSLGPGTGELFF. The entire variable domain, with the rest obtained from reference TRBV7-2 and TRBJ2-2, is as follows: GAGVSQSPSNKVTEKGKDVELRCDPISGHTALYWYRQSLGQGLEFLIYFQGNSAPDKSGLPSDRFSAERTGGSVSTLTIQRTQQEDSAVYLCASSLGPGTGELFFGEGSRLTVL.

The chain carries TRBV27 and TRBJ2-3; TRBD1 matches 7 bases. CDR3 length: 14 residues. Unmatched junction bases numbered 7, after V lost 5 bases and J lost 5 bases. Looked up from germline, CDR1 is MNHEY and CDR2 is SMNVEV (reference sequence). The CDR3 nucleotides read TGTGCCAGCAGTCCTCCAAACAGGGGAGATACGCAGTATTTT. This encodes CASSPPNRGDTQYF.

The rearrangement uses TRBV29-1 and TRBJ1-1; tentative D call: TRBD1 (6 bases). The CDR3 is made up of 12 amino acids. CDR1 SQVTM and CDR2 ANQGSEA come from the germline V gene. V was trimmed by 4 bases and J by 1 base, leaving 7 bases between them. CDR3 protein: CSVATGNTEAFF. The DNA for the CDR3 is TGCAGCGTTGCGACAGGGAACACTGAAGCTTTCTTT.

The chain recombines TRBV4-1 with TRBJ1-1; 8 bases fit TRBD1. This CDR3 is built from 13 residues. Germline trimming cut 3 bases from V and 11 bases from J; bases unmatched to any gene: 8. Germline V gene lookup returns CDR1 MGHRA and CDR2 YSYEKL. CDR3 DNA: TGCGCCAGCAGCCAGGGGTGGACAGGGTGGGCTTTCTTT. Translating gives CASSQGWTGWAFF.

This sequence joins TRBV4-1 and TRBJ1-3; 8 nucleotides agree with TRBD1. This CDR3 region has 17 residues. The germline V gene encodes CDR1 MGHRA and CDR2 YSYEKL. The trim removed 1 base at V and 6 bases at J, leaving 11 bases unmatched. The chain's CDR3 is CASSQGSGQGKENTIYF. The CDR3 DNA is TGCGCCAGCAGCCAAGGGTCCGGACAGGGTAAAGAAAACACCATATATTTT.

J is TRBJ2-7 and V is TRBV27; D uncertain. Trimming cost V 2 bases and J 2 bases, with 16 bases left between them. The CDR3 runs 16 residues. The germline V gene has CDR1 MNHEY and CDR2 SMNVEV (reference sequence). CDR3 sequence (DNA): TGTGCCAGCAGTTTAAGCCCACTCGCGGCCCCCTACGAGCAGTACTTC. It translates to CASSLSPLAAPYEQYF.

The chain uses TRBV7-2 and TRBJ1-3; 9 bases map to TRBD1. The CDR3 extends over 15 amino acids. Germline V gene data show CDR1 as SGHTA and CDR2 as FQGNSA. Trimming took 1 base from V and 3 from J; bases not matched to a gene: 1. CDR3 bases: TGTGCCAGCAGCTTAGACAGGGGGCTTGGAAACACCATATATTTT. Translation: CASSLDRGLGNTIYF.

This chain uses TRBV6-1 with TRBJ1-1, with no clear D. CDR3 length: 15 residues. Germline CDR1 MNHNS, CDR2 SASEGT. V lost 8 bases, J lost 0 bases, and 16 bases lay in between. CDR3 sequence (DNA): TGTGCCAGCCCCAACAGCTTTCTAATGAACACTGAAGCTTTCTTT. This gives the protein CASPNSFLMNTEAFF.

The rearrangement links TRBV4-1 to TRBJ2-1; 8 nucleotides line up with TRBD2. The V segment lost 3 bases and the J segment 10 bases; nucleotides outside the gene matches: 11. Germline loops: CDR1 MGHRA, CDR2 YSYEKL. The length of the CDR3 is 15 residues. Written as DNA, the CDR3 is TGCGCCAGCAGCCAGCCCAGGGCGGGAGGAGGGGAGCAGTTCTTC. It codes for CASSQPRAGGGEQFF.

The CDR3 nucleotides are TGTGCCTGGAGTGTACCCACGGGAGCCGCAGATACGCAGTATTTT. It translates to CAWSVPTGAADTQYF. This rearrangement joins TRBV30 to TRBJ2-3, with D maybe TRBD2 (6 bases). Germline V gives CDR1 GTSNPN, CDR2 SVGIG (reference sequence). V dropped 0 bases and J dropped 4 bases, with 14 bases sitting between them. The CDR3 consists of 15 residues.

The chain is built from TRBV29-1 and TRBJ2-7, with D possibly matching TRBD1 (6 bases). The CDR3 contains 14 residues. Per the germline V gene, CDR1 is SQVTM and CDR2 is ANQGSEA. V was pared by 2 bases and J by 2 bases, with 13 bases between. CDR3 sequence: CSVERQGTPYEQYF. CDR3 nucleotide sequence: TGCAGCGTTGAAAGGCAGGGGACCCCCTACGAGCAGTACTTC.

This clone appeared a single time. The chain has TRBV19 and TRBJ1-2; a weak D match, TRBD1 (5 bases). The V gene's germline CDR1 is LNHDA and CDR2 SQIVND (reference sequence). This CDR3 region has 15 residues. The V end was cut by 3 bases, the J end by 4 bases, with 15 bases between. The CDR3 DNA follows: TGTGCCAGTAGTATGGAGGGGAGGCAGCTCTATGGCTACACCTTC. Residues: CASSMEGRQLYGYTF. Variable domain in full (rest from reference TRBV19 and TRBJ1-2): DGGITQSPKYLFRKEGQNVTLSCEQNLNHDAMYWYRQDPGQGLRLIYYSQIVNDFQKGDIAEGYSVSREKKESFPLTVTSAQKNPTAFYLCASSMEGRQLYGYTFGSGTRLTVV.

The chain links TRBV30 to TRBJ2-7; 8 nucleotides line up with TRBD1. There are 15 residues in the CDR3. V lost 2 bases and J lost 3; bases outside the gene matches: 9. Germline lookup yields CDR1 GTSNPN and CDR2 SVGIG (reference sequence). For the CDR3, the DNA is TGTGCCTGGAGTCGTGACAGGGGCGGGTACTACGAGCAGTACTTC. Translation: CAWSRDRGGYYEQYF.